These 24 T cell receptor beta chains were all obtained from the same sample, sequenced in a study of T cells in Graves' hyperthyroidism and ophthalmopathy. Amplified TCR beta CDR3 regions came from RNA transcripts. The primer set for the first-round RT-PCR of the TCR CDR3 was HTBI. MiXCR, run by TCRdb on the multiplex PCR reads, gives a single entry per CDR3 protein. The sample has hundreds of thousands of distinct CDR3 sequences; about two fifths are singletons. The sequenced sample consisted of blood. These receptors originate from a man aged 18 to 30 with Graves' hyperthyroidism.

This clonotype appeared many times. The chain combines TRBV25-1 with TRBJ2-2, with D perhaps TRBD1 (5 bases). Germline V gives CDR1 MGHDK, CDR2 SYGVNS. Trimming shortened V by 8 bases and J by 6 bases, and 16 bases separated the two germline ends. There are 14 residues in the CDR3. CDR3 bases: TGTGCCAGCTCAGACAGCCCCGAGCCCGGGGAGCTGTTTTTT. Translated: CASSDSPEPGELFF.

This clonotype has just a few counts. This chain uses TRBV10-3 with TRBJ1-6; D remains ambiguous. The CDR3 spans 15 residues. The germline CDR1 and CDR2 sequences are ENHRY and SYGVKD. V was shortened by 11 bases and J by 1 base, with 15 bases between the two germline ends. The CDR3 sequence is CAANREGSYNSPLHF. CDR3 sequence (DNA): TGTGCCGCTAACCGGGAGGGATCCTATAATTCACCCCTCCACTTT.

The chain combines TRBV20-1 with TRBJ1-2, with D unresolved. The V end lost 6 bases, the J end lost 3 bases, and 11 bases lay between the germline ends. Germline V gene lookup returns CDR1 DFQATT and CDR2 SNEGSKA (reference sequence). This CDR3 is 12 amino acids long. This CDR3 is CSAEPSHYGYTF. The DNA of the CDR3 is TGCAGTGCAGAGCCCAGCCACTATGGCTACACCTTC.

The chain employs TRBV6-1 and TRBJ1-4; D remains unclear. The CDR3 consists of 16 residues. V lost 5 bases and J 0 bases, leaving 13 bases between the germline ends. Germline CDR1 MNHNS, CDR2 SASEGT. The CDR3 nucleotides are TGTGCCAGCAGTTACTCCCCGGGTGCAACTAATGAAAAACTGTTTTTT. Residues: CASSYSPGATNEKLFF.

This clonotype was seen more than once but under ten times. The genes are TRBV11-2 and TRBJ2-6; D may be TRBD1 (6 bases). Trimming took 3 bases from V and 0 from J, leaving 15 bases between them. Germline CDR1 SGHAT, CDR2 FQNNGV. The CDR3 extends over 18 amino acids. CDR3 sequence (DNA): TGTGCCAGCAGCTTGTGGTCAGGGGCAAGCTCTGGGGCCAACGTCCTGACTTTC. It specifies CASSLWSGASSGANVLTF.

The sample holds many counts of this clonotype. In DNA, the CDR3 is TGTGCCAGCAGTTTCGGGAAGAACACTGAAGCTTTCTTT. Amino acid sequence: CASSFGKNTEAFF. The rearrangement uses TRBV12-3 or TRBV12-4 and TRBJ1-1; D not certain. This CDR3 is 13 amino acids long. The ends were cut back, 3 bases at V and 1 base at J, with 6 bases in the middle.

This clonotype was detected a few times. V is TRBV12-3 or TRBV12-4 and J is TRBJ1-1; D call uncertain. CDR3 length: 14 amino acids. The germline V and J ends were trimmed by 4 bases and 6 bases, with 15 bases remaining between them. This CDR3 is CASSSETGRAEAFF. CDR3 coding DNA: TGTGCCAGCAGTTCAGAAACCGGGAGGGCTGAAGCTTTCTTT.

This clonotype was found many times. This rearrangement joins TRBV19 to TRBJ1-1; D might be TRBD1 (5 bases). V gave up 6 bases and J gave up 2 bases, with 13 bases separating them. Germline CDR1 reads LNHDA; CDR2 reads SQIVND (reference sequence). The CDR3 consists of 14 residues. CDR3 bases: TGTGCCAGTAGACCGGGACGGGCAAACACTGAAGCTTTCTTT. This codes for CASRPGRANTEAFF.

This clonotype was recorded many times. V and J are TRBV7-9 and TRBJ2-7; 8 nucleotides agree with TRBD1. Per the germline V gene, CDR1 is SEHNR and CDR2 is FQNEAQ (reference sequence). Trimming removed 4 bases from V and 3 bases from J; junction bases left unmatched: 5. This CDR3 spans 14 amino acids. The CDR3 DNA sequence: TGTGCCAGCAGCTCGTACGACAGGGGCTACGAGCAGTACTTC. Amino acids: CASSSYDRGYEQYF.

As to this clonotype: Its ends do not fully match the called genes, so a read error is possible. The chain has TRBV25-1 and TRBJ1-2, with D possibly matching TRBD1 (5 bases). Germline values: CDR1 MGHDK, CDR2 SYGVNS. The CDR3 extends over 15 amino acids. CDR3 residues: CASSAPGEGNYGYTF. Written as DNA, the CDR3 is TGTGCCAGTAGTGCTCCGGGGGAGGGGAACTATGGCTACACCTTC.

CDR3 DNA sequence: TGCAGTGCTAGTCGGACAGGGCAAGAGACCCAGTACTTC. Translated, it gives CSASRTGQETQYF. The V call is TRBV20-1, the J call TRBJ2-5; 8 nucleotides align to TRBD1. This CDR3 spans 13 amino acids. From germline, CDR1 is DFQATT and CDR2 SNEGSKA (reference sequence). The ends lost 3 bases at V and 2 bases at J; junction bases unmatched: 2.

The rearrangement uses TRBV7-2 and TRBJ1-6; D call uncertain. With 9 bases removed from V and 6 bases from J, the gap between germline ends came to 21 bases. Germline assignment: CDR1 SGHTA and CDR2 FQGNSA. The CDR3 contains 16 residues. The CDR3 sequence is CASSIDPVRLNSPLHF. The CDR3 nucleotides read TGTGCCAGTAGTATAGATCCCGTAAGGCTTAATTCACCCCTCCACTTT.

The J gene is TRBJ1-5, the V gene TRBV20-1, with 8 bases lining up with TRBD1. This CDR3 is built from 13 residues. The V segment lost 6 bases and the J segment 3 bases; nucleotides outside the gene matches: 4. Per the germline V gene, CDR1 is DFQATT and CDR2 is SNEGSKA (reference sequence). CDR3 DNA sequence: TGCAGTGCCCCACAGGGGGACAATCAGCCCCAGCATTTT. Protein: CSAPQGDNQPQHF.

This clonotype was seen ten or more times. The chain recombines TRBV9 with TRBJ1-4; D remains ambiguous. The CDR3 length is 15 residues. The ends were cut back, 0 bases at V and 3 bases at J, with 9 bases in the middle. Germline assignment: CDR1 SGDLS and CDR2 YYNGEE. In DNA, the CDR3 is TGTGCCAGCAGCGTAGCTAACCGCCCTAATGAAAAACTGTTTTTT. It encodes CASSVANRPNEKLFF. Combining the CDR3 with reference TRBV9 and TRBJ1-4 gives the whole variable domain DSGVTQTPKHLITATGQRVTLRCSPRSGDLSVYWYQQSLDQGLQFLIQYYNGEERAKGNILERFSAQQFPDLHSELNLSSLELGDSALYFCASSVANRPNEKLFFGSGTQLSVL.

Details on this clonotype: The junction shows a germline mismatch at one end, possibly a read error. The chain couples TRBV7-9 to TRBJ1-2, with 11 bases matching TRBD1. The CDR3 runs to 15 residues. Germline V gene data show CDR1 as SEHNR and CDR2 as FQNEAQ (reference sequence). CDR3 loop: CASSLRTGGIYRYTF. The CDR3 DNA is TGTGCCAGCAGTTTAAGGACAGGGGGCATCTATCGCTACACCTTC. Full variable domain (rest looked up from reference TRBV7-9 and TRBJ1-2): DTGVSQNPRHKITKRGQNVTFRCDPISEHNRLYWYRQTLGQGPEFLTYFQNEAQLEKSRLLSDRFSAERPKGSFSTLEIQRTEQGDSAMYLCASSLRTGGIYRYTFGSGTRLTVV.

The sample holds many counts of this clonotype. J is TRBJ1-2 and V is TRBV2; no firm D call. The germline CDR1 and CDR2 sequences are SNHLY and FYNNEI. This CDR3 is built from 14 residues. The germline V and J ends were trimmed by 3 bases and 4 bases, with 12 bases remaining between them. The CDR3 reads CASSERRLLYGYTF. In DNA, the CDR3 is TGTGCCAGCAGTGAGCGCAGACTCCTCTATGGCTACACCTTC.

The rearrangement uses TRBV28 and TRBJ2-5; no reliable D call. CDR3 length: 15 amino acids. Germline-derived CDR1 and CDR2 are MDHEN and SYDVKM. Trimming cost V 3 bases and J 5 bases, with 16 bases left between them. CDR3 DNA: TGTGCCAGCAGTTTTTGGGCGGAAGCGTGGGAGACCCAGTACTTC. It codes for CASSFWAEAWETQYF.

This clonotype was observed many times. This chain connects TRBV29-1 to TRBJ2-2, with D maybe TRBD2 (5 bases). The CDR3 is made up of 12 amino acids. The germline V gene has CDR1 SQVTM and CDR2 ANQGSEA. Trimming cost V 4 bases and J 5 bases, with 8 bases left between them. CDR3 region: CSVVSGTGELFF. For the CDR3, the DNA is TGCAGCGTTGTTTCGGGGACCGGGGAGCTGTTTTTT.

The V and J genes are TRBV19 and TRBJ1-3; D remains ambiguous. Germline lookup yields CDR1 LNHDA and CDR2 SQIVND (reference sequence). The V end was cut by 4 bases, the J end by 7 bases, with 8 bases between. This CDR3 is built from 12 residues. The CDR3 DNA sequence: TGTGCCAGTAGTAGGGAGATGAACACCATATATTTT. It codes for CASSREMNTIYF.

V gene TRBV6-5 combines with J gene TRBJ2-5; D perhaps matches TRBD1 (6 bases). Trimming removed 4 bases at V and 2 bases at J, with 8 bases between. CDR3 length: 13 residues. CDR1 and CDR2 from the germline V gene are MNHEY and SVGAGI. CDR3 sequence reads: CASSFTGQETQYF. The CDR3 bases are TGTGCCAGCAGTTTTACAGGGCAAGAGACCCAGTACTTC.

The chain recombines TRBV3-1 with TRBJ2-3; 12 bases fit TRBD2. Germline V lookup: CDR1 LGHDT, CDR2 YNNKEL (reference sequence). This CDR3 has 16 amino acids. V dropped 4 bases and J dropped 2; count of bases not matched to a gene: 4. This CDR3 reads CASSPLAGGFTDTQYF. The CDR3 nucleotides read TGTGCCAGCAGCCCCCTAGCGGGAGGGTTCACAGATACGCAGTATTTT.

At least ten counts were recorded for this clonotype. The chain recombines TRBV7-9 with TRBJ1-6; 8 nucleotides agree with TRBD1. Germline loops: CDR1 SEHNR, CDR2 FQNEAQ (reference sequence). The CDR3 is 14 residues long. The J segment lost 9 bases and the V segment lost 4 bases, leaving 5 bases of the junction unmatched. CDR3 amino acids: CASSSPDRGSPLHF. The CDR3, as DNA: TGTGCCAGCAGCTCCCCTGACAGGGGTTCACCCCTCCACTTT.

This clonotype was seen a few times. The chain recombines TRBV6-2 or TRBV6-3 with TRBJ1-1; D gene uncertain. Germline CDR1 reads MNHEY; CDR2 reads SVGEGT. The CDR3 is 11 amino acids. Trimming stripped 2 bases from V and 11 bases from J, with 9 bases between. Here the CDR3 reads CASSYHLKAFF. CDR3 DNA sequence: TGTGCCAGCAGTTACCACCTCAAGGCTTTCTTT.

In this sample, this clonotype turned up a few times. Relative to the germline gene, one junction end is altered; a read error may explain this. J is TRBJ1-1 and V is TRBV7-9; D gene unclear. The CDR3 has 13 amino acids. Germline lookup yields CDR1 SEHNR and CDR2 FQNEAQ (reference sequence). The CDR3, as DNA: TGCGCCAGCAGCCAAGCCGAGACCACTGAAGCTTTCTTT. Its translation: CASSQAETTEAFF.